The 23 T cell receptor beta chains in this list originate from one sample, sequenced in a study of cytomegalovirus exposure and HLA in healthy donors. Primers: 60 Vbeta forward and 13 Jbeta reverse. Sequencing was performed with immunoSEQ multiplex PCR; in TCRdb, only in-frame clones are kept and a portion is missing. The sample carries approximately 140,000 clones, approximately 80% recorded once. The sample was PBMCs. The receptors were sampled from a woman in her forties in good health and CMV-seropositive.

In the case of this clone: This specimen includes other DNA sequences encoding the same CDR3. This CDR3 reads CASSFLAGPSYEQYF. The CDR3 DNA sequence: TGCGCCAGCAGCTTTTTAGCGGGCCCTTCCTACGAGCAGTACTTC. V gene TRBV5-1 combines with J gene TRBJ2-7; 7 bases match TRBD2. Germline CDR1 SGHRS, CDR2 YFSETQ. Trimming took 2 bases from V and 1 from J; bases not matched to a gene: 6. This CDR3 spans 15 amino acids.

A few counts support this clone. The chain has TRBV27 and TRBJ2-1; 10 nucleotides agree with TRBD2. The CDR3 covers 16 residues. Unmatched junction bases numbered 11, after V lost 6 bases and J lost 6 bases. The germline gives CDR1 MNHEY, CDR2 SMNVEV (reference sequence). The CDR3 DNA reads as TGTGCCAGCAGGGAGAGGACCGGGACTAGCGTCAATGAGCAGTTCTTC. It translates to CASRERTGTSVNEQFF.

This chain connects TRBV9 to TRBJ2-1, with a tentative D call TRBD2 (5 bases). V shed 0 bases and J shed 4 bases, with 14 bases lying between them. Germline V CDR1 and CDR2: SGDLS, YYNGEE. The length of the CDR3 is 16 residues. CDR3 loop: CASSVDGLAPYNEQFF. The CDR3 DNA is TGTGCCAGCAGCGTAGATGGACTGGCTCCTTACAATGAGCAGTTCTTC.

V gene TRBV5-6 combines with J gene TRBJ1-1; 9 positions match TRBD1. Germline lookup yields CDR1 SGHDT and CDR2 YYEEEE. With V trimmed by 3 bases and J by 5 bases, 8 bases remained unmatched. The CDR3 is 15 amino acids. The CDR3 nucleotides are TGTGCCAGCAGCTCGGTGACAGGGGGGTGGACTGAAGCTTTCTTT. Translation gives CASSSVTGGWTEAFF.

This rearrangement joins TRBV5-1 to TRBJ2-5; 12 nucleotides align to TRBD2. There are 16 residues in the CDR3. Germline CDR1 and CDR2: SGHRS and YFSETQ. V shed 0 bases, J shed 3 bases, and the junction held 3 bases outside the gene matches. This CDR3 reads CASSLGLAGGEETQYF. CDR3 nucleotide sequence: TGCGCCAGCAGCTTGGGGCTAGCGGGAGGGGAAGAGACCCAGTACTTC.

The rearrangement links TRBV27 to TRBJ1-1; D is unclear. The CDR3 covers 13 residues. Germline V gene lookup returns CDR1 MNHEY and CDR2 SMNVEV (reference sequence). Trimming left V 3 bases short and J 4 bases short, with 9 bases between. The CDR3 reads CASSFSRVTEAFF. CDR3 bases: TGTGCCAGCAGTTTCTCGAGGGTCACTGAAGCTTTCTTT.

The chain links TRBV11-3 to TRBJ1-1, with D tentatively TRBD1 (6 bases). Per the germline V gene, CDR1 is SGHNT and CDR2 is YENEEA. The CDR3 covers 18 residues. V was clipped by 8 bases and J by 0 bases, with 25 bases between them. In DNA form, the CDR3 reads TGTGCCAGCCGCACCATAGGGGGGGAGGGGTGGATGAACACTGAAGCTTTCTTT. Amino acids: CASRTIGGEGWMNTEAFF.

The gene calls are TRBV7-2 and TRBJ2-1; 8 positions agree with TRBD2. Per the germline V gene, CDR1 is SGHTA and CDR2 is FQGNSA. V lost 1 base, J lost 0 bases, and 5 bases stayed unmatched. This CDR3 contains 17 residues. CDR3 DNA: TGTGCCAGCAGCTTAGGGGTTAGCGGGGCCTCCTACAATGAGCAGTTCTTC. It codes for CASSLGVSGASYNEQFF.

The chain carries TRBV19 and TRBJ2-1; D might be TRBD1 (5 bases). V was cut by 4 bases and J by 1 base, with 11 bases left in between. The CDR3 covers 15 residues. The germline V gene has CDR1 LNHDA and CDR2 SQIVND (reference sequence). The CDR3 loop reads CASSTTGSSYNEQFF. The CDR3 region has the DNA TGTGCCAGTAGTACTACAGGAAGTTCCTACAATGAGCAGTTCTTC. Combining the CDR3 with reference TRBV19 and TRBJ2-1 gives the whole variable domain DGGITQSPKYLFRKEGQNVTLSCEQNLNHDAMYWYRQDPGQGLRLIYYSQIVNDFQKGDIAEGYSVSREKKESFPLTVTSAQKNPTAFYLCASSTTGSSYNEQFFGPGTRLTVL.

This clone was recorded once. This chain connects TRBV28 to TRBJ2-1; the match to TRBD2 covers 12 bases. CDR3 length: 16 amino acids. J gave up 9 bases and V 1 base, and 7 bases lay outside the gene matches. Germline V gives CDR1 MDHEN, CDR2 SYDVKM. This CDR3 is CASSLFRLAGEVEQFF. The CDR3 DNA is TGTGCCAGCAGTTTATTCAGACTAGCGGGAGAGGTTGAGCAGTTCTTC.

The genes are TRBV4-1 and TRBJ1-2, with 8 bases fitting TRBD1. The germline CDR1 and CDR2 sequences are MGHRA and YSYEKL. The CDR3 contains 15 residues. V trimming: 2 bases; J trimming: 7 bases; junction bases outside the gene matches: 9. CDR3 nucleotide sequence: TGCGCCAGCAGCCAACCGACCCAGGGGGCAGGTGGCTACACCTTC. Translated: CASSQPTQGAGGYTF.

V is TRBV6-1 and J is TRBJ2-2; 11 nucleotides match TRBD2. V lost 7 bases to trimming and J lost 7 bases; unmatched junction nucleotides: 5. In germline, CDR1 is MNHNS, CDR2 SASEGT. The CDR3 is made up of 14 amino acids. CDR3 sequence (DNA): TGTGCCAGCATTAGCGGGAGGGCCGGCGGGGAGCTGTTTTTT. Its translation is CASISGRAGGELFF.

The J gene is TRBJ2-3, the V gene TRBV19, with D perhaps matching TRBD2 (6 bases). Between the trimmed V and J ends, which lost 6 bases and 4 bases, there was a span of 14 bases. The CDR3 sequence is 14 residues long. Germline V gene lookup returns CDR1 LNHDA and CDR2 SQIVND (reference sequence). In DNA form, the CDR3 reads TGTGCCAGTAGCACCTCGGAGGGCCCAGATACGCAGTATTTT. This gives the protein CASSTSEGPDTQYF. Drawing the rest from reference TRBV19 and TRBJ2-3, the complete variable domain is DGGITQSPKYLFRKEGQNVTLSCEQNLNHDAMYWYRQDPGQGLRLIYYSQIVNDFQKGDIAEGYSVSREKKESFPLTVTSAQKNPTAFYLCASSTSEGPDTQYFGPGTRLTVL.

The chain has TRBV7-3 and TRBJ1-1; TRBD1 might be the D (5 bases). V was cut by 4 bases and J by 1 base, with 13 bases left in between. Germline CDR1 SGHTA, CDR2 FQGTGA. CDR3 length: 15 amino acids. CDR3 protein: CASSSATGGNTEAFF. The CDR3, as DNA: TGTGCCAGCAGCTCCGCGACGGGGGGGAACACTGAAGCTTTCTTT.

The chain is built from TRBV7-9 and TRBJ2-2; weak D call: TRBD2 (5 bases). Looked up from germline, CDR1 is SEHNR and CDR2 is FQNEAQ (reference sequence). This CDR3 is 17 amino acids long. V lost 1 base, J lost 2 bases, and 14 bases lay in between. CDR3 sequence (DNA): TGTGCCAGCAGCTTAGGGGGTGGAGGCCCCAACACCGGGGAGCTGTTTTTT. Residues: CASSLGGGGPNTGELFF.

The count of this clone is one. CDR3 sequence (DNA): TGTGCCATCAGTGACTCCGGAGGTGGTTATGGCTACACCTTC. It is translated as CAISDSGGGYGYTF. The V gene is TRBV10-3, the J gene TRBJ1-2; D is uncertain. The V gene's germline CDR1 is ENHRY and CDR2 SYGVKD. This CDR3 has 14 residues. Trimming cost V 3 bases and J 5 bases, with 13 bases left between them.

The chain carries TRBV6-5 and TRBJ1-5; 7 bases map to TRBD1. CDR3 length: 14 residues. Trimming cost V 2 bases and J 4 bases; bases outside gene matches: 2. Germline-derived CDR1 and CDR2 are MNHEY and SVGAGI. The CDR3: CASSYTQGNQPQHF. CDR3 coding DNA: TGTGCCAGCAGTTACACACAGGGGAATCAGCCCCAGCATTTT.

The gene calls are TRBV21-1 and TRBJ1-1; TRBD1 was called by the table and not checked on the DNA. TRBV21-1 is described as a pseudogene. The CDR3 runs 16 residues. The CDR3 DNA follows: TGTGCCAGCAGCATACCGACAGGGGGCGATAACACTGAAGCTTTCTTT. It encodes CASSIPTGGDNTEAFF.

The V call is TRBV5-1, the J call TRBJ2-5; 9 bases line up with TRBD1. V lost 7 bases and J lost 3; bases outside the gene matches: 4. The CDR3 has 13 residues. Per the germline V gene, CDR1 is SGHRS and CDR2 is YFSETQ. The DNA for the CDR3 is TGCGCCAGCTTCCGGACAGGGGAAGAGACCCAGTACTTC. As protein: CASFRTGEETQYF.

The chain couples TRBV19 to TRBJ1-5, with TRBD1 as a possible D gene (6 bases). The germline gives CDR1 LNHDA, CDR2 SQIVND (reference sequence). This CDR3 comprises 15 residues. V lost 5 bases to trimming and J lost 2 bases, with 13 bases between them. The CDR3 DNA reads as TGTGCCAGTAGTTCACAGGGTGCGGGCAATCAGCCCCAGCATTTT. Its translation: CASSSQGAGNQPQHF.

This rearrangement joins TRBV5-1 to TRBJ2-7; 10 positions match TRBD2. The germline CDR1 and CDR2 sequences are SGHRS and YFSETQ. The junction had 4 bases not matched to a gene; V was cut back by 3 bases and J by 4 bases. The CDR3 is 14 amino acids. CDR3 loop: CASSYLAGEYEQYF. The CDR3 coding sequence is TGCGCCAGCAGCTACCTAGCGGGAGAGTACGAGCAGTACTTC.

V usage is TRBV13 and J usage is TRBJ2-3, with D perhaps matching TRBD2 (6 bases). The V end was cut by 10 bases, the J end by 8 bases, with 13 bases between. Per the germline V gene, CDR1 is PRHDT and CDR2 is FYEKMQ (reference sequence). The CDR3 runs to 11 residues. As DNA, the CDR3 is TGTGCCACCCTGGCAGCGGGTACGCAGTATTTT. Residues: CATLAAGTQYF.

The V and J genes are TRBV4-2 and TRBJ1-6; TRBD1 aligns across 7 bases. The trim removed 0 bases at V and 8 bases at J, leaving 1 base unmatched. From germline, CDR1 is LGHNA and CDR2 YNFKEQ. CDR3 size: 14 residues. The CDR3 DNA sequence: TGTGCCAGCAGCCAAGAAACAGGGGATTCACCCCTCCACTTT. Translating gives CASSQETGDSPLHF.